Listed below are T cell receptor beta chains from one sample, sequenced in a study of T cell responses to AZD1222 COVID-19 vaccine. Clones were read by immunoSEQ multiplex PCR, and TCRdb kept only the in-frame ones, dropping some. The table includes under 25,000 clones, roughly 84% detected once. The sequencing used peripheral blood, collected 28 days after the second AZD1222 dose. These receptors were taken from an adult who received the AZD1222 COVID-19 vaccine. Each CDR3 is given with its conserved first and last residue. A D gene is named only where the DNA matches it firmly. The size of a clone is reported for some rows only, either as once, few or many, or as a class for expanded clones.

j_gene	abundance	v_gene	d_gene	CDR3nt	CDR3aa
TRBJ1-5	NA	TRBV28	NA	TGTGCCAGCAGTTTATCCCCGGACACAGGCAATCAGCCCCAGCATTTT	CASSLSPDTGNQPQHF
TRBJ2-7	NA	TRBV19	NA	TGTGCCAGTAGTATGAGAGGGCGGCTCGAGCAGTACTTC	CASSMRGRLEQYF
TRBJ2-7	NA	TRBV18	NA	TGTGCCAGCTCACCATTCGGGGAATCCTACGAGCAGTACTTC	CASSPFGESYEQYF
TRBJ2-5	NA	TRBV20-1	NA	TGCAGTGCGCCGGGAAAAGAGACCCAGTACTTC	CSAPGKETQYF
TRBJ1-2	NA	TRBV28	TRBD1	TGTGCCAGCAGGGGAAGTGGCAGGGGGGAGATCTCTTATGGCTACACCTTC	CASRGSGRGEISYGYTF
TRBJ2-2	NA	TRBV9	TRBD2	TGTGCCAGCAGCGTAGACGGCGGGAGGGCCACCGGGGAGCTGTTTTTT	CASSVDGGRATGELFF
TRBJ1-3	NA	TRBV19	TRBD1	TGTGCCAGTAGGACAGGGGGGAGCTCTGGAAACACCATATATTTT	CASRTGGSSGNTIYF
TRBJ2-3	once	TRBV29-1	TRBD2	TGCAGCGTTGAGGTCCTAGCGGGAACCACAGATACGCAGTATTTT	CSVEVLAGTTDTQYF
TRBJ1-1	NA	TRBV9	NA	TGTGCCAGCAGCCCCACCGTGGACACTGAAGCTTTCTTT	CASSPTVDTEAFF
TRBJ2-1	few	TRBV5-4	TRBD2	TGTGCCAGCAGCAGCCGGACTAGCGGCGATGAGCAGTTCTTC	CASSSRTSGDEQFF
TRBJ1-1	few	TRBV12-5	NA	TGTGCTAGTGGTTTAGAATTGAACACTGAAGCTTTCTTT	CASGLELNTEAFF
TRBJ2-2	NA	TRBV19	NA	TGTGCCAGTAGTATTTCGGAGAACACCGGGGAGCTGTTTTTT	CASSISENTGELFF
TRBJ2-1	NA	TRBV18	NA	TGTGCCAGCTCACCGCTAGGCCACAATGAGCAGTTCTTC	CASSPLGHNEQFF
TRBJ2-1	once	TRBV7-2	TRBD2	TGTGCCAGCAGCGAGACTAGCGGCACCTACAATGAGCAGTTCTTC	CASSETSGTYNEQFF
TRBJ2-4	NA	TRBV19	NA	TGTGCCAGTTCCGGCGGGGGCAATTTCCAAAACATTCAGTACTTC	CASSGGGNFQNIQYF
TRBJ2-7	NA	TRBV7-2	TRBD2	TGTGCCAGCATGACTAGCGGTCTGTCGTCCTACGAGCAGTACTTC	CASMTSGLSSYEQYF
TRBJ2-7	NA	TRBV7-2	TRBD2	TGTGCCAGCAGTACTAGCGGGAGTTACGAGCAGTACTTC	CASSTSGSYEQYF
TRBJ1-2	NA	TRBV15	TRBD1	TGTGCCACCAGCAGGCCAACAGGGGGCCGGCGCTACACCTTC	CATSRPTGGRRYTF
TRBJ1-1	NA	TRBV28	NA	TGTGCCAGCAGCCGATCGTGGCAGGGGAACACTGAAGCTTTCTTT	CASSRSWQGNTEAFF
TRBJ2-5	NA	TRBV3-1/TRBV3-2	NA	TGTGCCAGCAGCCAAGATTTGTGGGCGTGGGAGACCCAGTACTTC	CASSQDLWAWETQYF
TRBJ2-2	NA	TRBV24-1	TRBD1	TGTGCCACCAGTGATCCCCAGGGGGCTCGTAACACCGGGGAGCTGTTTTTT	CATSDPQGARNTGELFF
TRBJ2-1	NA	TRBV24-1	TRBD1	TGTGCCACCAGTGACCCCGGACAGGGGGCTGTCAATGAGCAGTTCTTC	CATSDPGQGAVNEQFF
TRBJ1-1	NA	TRBV5-8	NA	TGTGCCAGCAGCTTGGGTTTGGAGAACACTGAAGCTTTCTTT	CASSLGLENTEAFF
TRBJ2-7	NA	TRBV28	NA	TGTGCCAGCAAATTGGGGGGAAACGAGCAGTACTTC	CASKLGGNEQYF
TRBJ1-4	NA	TRBV29-1	TRBD1	TGCAGCGTTAGGACAGCAGGGGGTCGAACTAATGAAAAACTGTTTTTT	CSVRTAGGRTNEKLFF
TRBJ2-7	NA	TRBV27	NA	TGTGCCAGCAGACAGGACTTTTCCTCCTACGAGCAGTACTTC	CASRQDFSSYEQYF
TRBJ2-3	NA	TRBV7-9	NA	TGTGCCAGCAGCTTACGCACAGATACGCAGTATTTT	CASSLRTDTQYF
TRBJ2-2	NA	TRBV3-1/TRBV3-2	TRBD2	TGTGCCAGCAGTCTAGGACTAGCGGGAGCTTCGGACACCGGGGAGCTGTTTTTT	CASSLGLAGASDTGELFF
TRBJ2-7	NA	TRBV11-2	NA	TGTGCCAGCAGTCGGGCCTCGGGGACCTACGAGCAGTACTTC	CASSRASGTYEQYF
TRBJ1-2	NA	TRBV15	NA	TGTGCCACCAGCCTCGGACCCACGAAAGGCTACACCTTC	CATSLGPTKGYTF
TRBJ2-1	NA	TRBV4-3	NA	TGCGCCAGCAGCCAAACCCTGGGGGTGGGGAATGAGCAGTTCTTC	CASSQTLGVGNEQFF
TRBJ2-1	once	TRBV5-4	NA	TGTGCCAGCAGCCGTACCGGGACAATTGATGAGCAGTTCTTC	CASSRTGTIDEQFF
TRBJ2-1	NA	TRBV28	NA	TGTGCCAGCAGTTTACGCGGCAATGAGCAGTTCTTC	CASSLRGNEQFF
TRBJ1-2	few	TRBV5-6	TRBD1	TGTGCCAGCAGCTTGGATCTACAGGGGGCTAGCGGCTACACCTTC	CASSLDLQGASGYTF
TRBJ2-7	NA	TRBV11-3	NA	TGTGCCAGCAGCTTAGGGACATCTTTCTCCTACGAGCAGTACTTC	CASSLGTSFSYEQYF
TRBJ2-7	NA	TRBV5-1	NA	TGCGCCAGCAGCCCCAGCGGGGGACAGGGAACCTACGAGCAGTACTTC	CASSPSGGQGTYEQYF
TRBJ2-7	NA	TRBV7-6	TRBD1	TGTGCCAGCAGCTTGCGTTACGGACAGGGGGCGGGAAGCTCCTACGAGCAGTACTTC	CASSLRYGQGAGSSYEQYF
TRBJ2-2	NA	TRBV7-2	TRBD2	TGTGCCAGCAGCTTGCGGGGGTTAGCGGGCAACACCGGGGAGCTGTTTTTT	CASSLRGLAGNTGELFF
TRBJ1-2	NA	TRBV25-1	NA	TGTGCCAGCAGGCCAGCTACACAGAACTATGGCTACACCTTC	CASRPATQNYGYTF
TRBJ1-6	few	TRBV4-1	NA	TGCGCCAGCAGCCAAGAACAGACCTATAATTCACCCCTCCACTTT	CASSQEQTYNSPLHF
TRBJ1-5	few	TRBV28	NA	TGTGCCAGCCAGGGGACGGGCAATCAGCCCCAGCATTTT	CASQGTGNQPQHF